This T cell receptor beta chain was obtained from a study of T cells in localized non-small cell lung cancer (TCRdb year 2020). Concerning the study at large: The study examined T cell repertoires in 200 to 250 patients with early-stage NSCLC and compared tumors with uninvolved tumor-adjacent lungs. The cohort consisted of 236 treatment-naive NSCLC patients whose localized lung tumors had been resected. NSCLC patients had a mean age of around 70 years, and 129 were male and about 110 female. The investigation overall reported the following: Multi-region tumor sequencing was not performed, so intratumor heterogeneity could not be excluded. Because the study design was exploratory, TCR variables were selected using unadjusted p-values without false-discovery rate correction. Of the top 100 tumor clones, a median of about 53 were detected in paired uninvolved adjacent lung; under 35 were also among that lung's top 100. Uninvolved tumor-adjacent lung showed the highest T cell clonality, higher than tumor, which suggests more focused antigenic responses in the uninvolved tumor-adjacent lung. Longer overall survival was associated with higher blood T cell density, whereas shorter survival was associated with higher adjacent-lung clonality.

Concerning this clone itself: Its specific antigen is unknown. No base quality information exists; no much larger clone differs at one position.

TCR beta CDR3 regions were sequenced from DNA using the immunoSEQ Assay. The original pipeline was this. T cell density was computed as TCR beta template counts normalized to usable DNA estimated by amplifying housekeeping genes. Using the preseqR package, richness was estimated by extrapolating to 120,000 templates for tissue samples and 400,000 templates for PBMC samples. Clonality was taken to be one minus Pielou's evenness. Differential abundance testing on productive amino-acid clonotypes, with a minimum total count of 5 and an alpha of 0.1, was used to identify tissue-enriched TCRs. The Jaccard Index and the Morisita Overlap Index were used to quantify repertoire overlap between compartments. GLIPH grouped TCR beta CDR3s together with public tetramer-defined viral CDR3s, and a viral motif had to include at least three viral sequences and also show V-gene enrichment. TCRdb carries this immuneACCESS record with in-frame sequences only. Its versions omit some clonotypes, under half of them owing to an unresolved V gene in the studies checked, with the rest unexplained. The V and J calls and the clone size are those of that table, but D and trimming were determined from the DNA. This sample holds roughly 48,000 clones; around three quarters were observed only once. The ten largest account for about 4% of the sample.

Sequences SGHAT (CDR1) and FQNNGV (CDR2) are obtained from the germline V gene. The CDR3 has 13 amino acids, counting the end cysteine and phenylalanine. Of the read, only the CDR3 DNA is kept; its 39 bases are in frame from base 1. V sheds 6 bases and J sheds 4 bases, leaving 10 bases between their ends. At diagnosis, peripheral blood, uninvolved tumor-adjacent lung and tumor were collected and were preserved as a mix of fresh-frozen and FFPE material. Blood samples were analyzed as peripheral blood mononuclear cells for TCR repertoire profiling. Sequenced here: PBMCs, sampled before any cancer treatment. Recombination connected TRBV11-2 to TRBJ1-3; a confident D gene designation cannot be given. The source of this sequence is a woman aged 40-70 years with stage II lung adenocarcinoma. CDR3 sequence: CASSQTGGNTIYF. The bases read TGTGCCAGCAGTCAAACTGGGGGAAACACCATATATTTT.